These 18 T cell receptor beta chains came from one sample sequenced in a study of early stage breast cancer tumors. Libraries were prepared by immunoSEQ multiplex PCR; TCRdb keeps only in-frame clonotypes and omits some of them. The repertoire holds fewer than 35,000 clones, with 72% as singletons. The sequenced sample consisted of blood. The receptors here all came from a person between 50 and 60 years old with breast cancer.

This chain joins TRBV4-1 and TRBJ2-5, with D hard to call. CDR1 is MGHRA, CDR2 YSYEKL, per germline. The CDR3 sequence is 13 residues long. Trimming removed 3 bases from V and 3 bases from J, with 8 bases in between. The CDR3 reads CASSHDLEETQYF. CDR3 DNA: TGCGCCAGCAGCCACGACTTAGAAGAGACCCAGTACTTC.

The chain combines TRBV11-2 with TRBJ2-7; no clear D gene. This CDR3 has 13 residues. Germline CDR1 is SGHAT and CDR2 is FQNNGV. With 0 bases removed from V and 6 bases from J, the gap between germline ends came to 9 bases. CDR3 nucleotides: TGTGCCAGCAGCTTAGAACTGGGATGCGAGCAGTACTTC. This gives the protein CASSLELGCEQYF.

This rearrangement joins TRBV18 to TRBJ2-3; 8 bases line up with TRBD2. The V and J ends lost 3 bases and 4 bases, in that order; junction bases with no gene match: 9. This CDR3 has 16 residues. Germline-derived CDR1 and CDR2 are KGHSH and LQKENI. CDR3 protein: CASSPGAAGGPDTQYF. CDR3 DNA sequence: TGTGCCAGCTCACCGGGGGCGGCGGGAGGTCCAGATACGCAGTATTTT.

This rearrangement joins TRBV2 to TRBJ2-7; 9 nucleotides agree with TRBD1. In germline, CDR1 is SNHLY, CDR2 FYNNEI. The CDR3 is 14 amino acids. Germline trimming cut 6 bases from V and 4 bases from J; bases unmatched to any gene: 7. CDR3 DNA sequence: TGTGCCAGCAGGAAGGGACAGGGTAATTACGAGCAGTACTTC. Translated: CASRKGQGNYEQYF.

The chain recombines TRBV7-6 with TRBJ2-3, with 12 bases lining up with TRBD2. The length of the CDR3 is 15 residues. V shed 6 bases, J shed 4 bases, and the junction held 5 bases outside the gene matches. Per the germline V gene, CDR1 is SGHVS and CDR2 is FNYEAQ. The CDR3: CASSQTSGSPDTQYF. In DNA, the CDR3 is TGTGCCAGCAGTCAGACTAGCGGGAGCCCAGATACGCAGTATTTT.

The CDR3: CATSRAAGQVGNTEAFF. The CDR3 nucleotides are TGTGCCACCAGCAGAGCCGCAGGACAGGTCGGGAACACTGAAGCTTTCTTT. This chain uses TRBV15 with TRBJ1-1; the match to TRBD1 covers 7 bases. Germline lookup yields CDR1 LNHNV and CDR2 YYDKDF (reference sequence). This CDR3 has 17 amino acids. After removal of 1 base from V and 1 base from J, the junction contained 9 bases not matched to a gene.

The chain employs TRBV6-5 and TRBJ1-1; tentative D call: TRBD1 (6 bases). Trimming left V 7 bases short and J 4 bases short, with 19 bases between. The CDR3 runs 15 residues. Germline values: CDR1 MNHEY, CDR2 SVGAGI. CDR3 DNA: TGTGCCAGCACCCTAACCCCCCAGGGGTTCACTGAAGCTTTCTTT. Protein product: CASTLTPQGFTEAFF.

This clone was observed a few times. This rearrangement joins TRBV19 to TRBJ2-7; 8 nucleotides line up with TRBD1. There are 15 residues in the CDR3. V was pared by 1 base and J by 5 bases, with 7 bases of the junction left unmatched. The germline V gene encodes CDR1 LNHDA and CDR2 SQIVND (reference sequence). The CDR3 DNA sequence: TGTGCCAGTAGTATAGGGGGGACAGGTGTCGACGAGCAGTACTTC. Amino acids: CASSIGGTGVDEQYF.

The genes are TRBV4-3 and TRBJ2-6; D unclear. The germline CDR1 and CDR2 sequences are LGHNA and YSLEER. The CDR3 is made up of 15 amino acids. With 2 bases removed from V and 3 bases from J, the gap between germline ends came to 8 bases. CDR3 sequence: CASSQRSYGANVLTF. Here the CDR3 DNA reads TGCGCCAGCAGCCAACGGTCGTATGGGGCCAACGTCCTGACTTTC.

This chain connects TRBV19 to TRBJ2-7, with D possibly matching TRBD2 (5 bases). CDR1 and CDR2 (germline): LNHDA, SQIVND (reference sequence). This CDR3 has 13 amino acids. V was cut by 5 bases and J by 7 bases, with 15 bases left in between. For the CDR3, the DNA is TGTGCCAGTAGTCTCGACGGGGAAGAGGAGCAGTACTTC. Translation: CASSLDGEEEQYF.

This chain uses TRBV7-9 with TRBJ2-6, with D unresolved. Per germline, CDR1 SEHNR and CDR2 FQNEAQ (reference sequence). This CDR3 contains 15 residues. The ends were cut back, 5 bases at V and 4 bases at J, with 12 bases in the middle. The CDR3 DNA is TGTGCCAGCAGCCTTATGGGGTCAGGGGCCAACGTCCTGACTTTC. Protein sequence: CASSLMGSGANVLTF.

V is TRBV5-1 and J is TRBJ2-1; TRBD2 matches 10 bases. Trimming took 8 bases from V and 8 from J; bases not matched to a gene: 10. Germline CDR1 reads SGHRS; CDR2 reads YFSETQ. The CDR3 is 14 residues long. The CDR3 sequence: CASRPSGSTDEQFF. The CDR3 coding sequence is TGCGCCAGTAGACCTAGCGGGAGTACCGATGAGCAGTTCTTC.

The chain employs TRBV11-2 and TRBJ2-1; the D call may be TRBD1 or TRBD2 (6 bases each). Looked up from germline, CDR1 is SGHAT and CDR2 is FQNNGV. The CDR3 has 13 residues. V shed 6 bases and J shed 10 bases, with 16 bases lying between them. The DNA of the CDR3 is TGTGCCAGCAGTTGGGGGGCGGTAGGGGAGCAGTTCTTC. It specifies CASSWGAVGEQFF.

The gene calls are TRBV27 and TRBJ2-1; tentative D call: TRBD1 (5 bases). V lost 8 bases, J lost 7 bases, and 18 bases lay in between. The CDR3 consists of 14 residues. Germline-derived CDR1 and CDR2 are MNHEY and SMNVEV (reference sequence). CDR3 in DNA: TGTGCCAGCGCGCAAGGGGCGGACGGGAATGAGCAGTTCTTC. The encoded protein is CASAQGADGNEQFF.

The chain joins TRBV5-1 to TRBJ2-3; TRBD1 aligns across 10 bases. The germline V gene has CDR1 SGHRS and CDR2 YFSETQ. This CDR3 region has 14 residues. J lost 4 bases, V lost 5 bases, and 4 bases had no gene match. The CDR3 spells CASRTGGGSDTQYF. The CDR3 DNA reads TGCGCCAGCAGGACAGGGGGCGGGTCAGATACGCAGTATTTT.

The chain is built from TRBV19 and TRBJ2-5, with D tentatively TRBD2 (5 bases). Between the trimmed V and J ends, which lost 6 bases and 5 bases, there was a span of 16 bases. The V gene's germline CDR1 is LNHDA and CDR2 SQIVND (reference sequence). The CDR3 contains 14 residues. CDR3 in DNA: TGTGCCAGTAGAGTGTCGGCCTCGGGGGAGACCCAGTACTTC. This translates into CASRVSASGETQYF.

This clone has more than one count but fewer than ten. The V gene is TRBV5-1, the J gene TRBJ1-3; the D gene is possibly TRBD1 (5 bases). CDR3 length: 15 amino acids. Germline CDR1 and CDR2: SGHRS and YFSETQ. V was shortened by 4 bases and J by 0 bases, with 11 bases between the two germline ends. The CDR3 is CASSRTTDSGNTIYF. CDR3 nucleotides: TGCGCCAGCAGCAGGACAACCGACTCTGGAAACACCATATATTTT.

The V gene is TRBV27, the J gene TRBJ1-3; D perhaps matches TRBD1 (5 bases). The V end lost 2 bases, the J end lost 4 bases, and 9 bases lay between the germline ends. This CDR3 contains 14 residues. Per the germline V gene, CDR1 is MNHEY and CDR2 is SMNVEV (reference sequence). In DNA form, the CDR3 reads TGTGCCAGCAGTTTAGGCGGGACCGGAAACACCATATATTTT. Its protein is CASSLGGTGNTIYF.